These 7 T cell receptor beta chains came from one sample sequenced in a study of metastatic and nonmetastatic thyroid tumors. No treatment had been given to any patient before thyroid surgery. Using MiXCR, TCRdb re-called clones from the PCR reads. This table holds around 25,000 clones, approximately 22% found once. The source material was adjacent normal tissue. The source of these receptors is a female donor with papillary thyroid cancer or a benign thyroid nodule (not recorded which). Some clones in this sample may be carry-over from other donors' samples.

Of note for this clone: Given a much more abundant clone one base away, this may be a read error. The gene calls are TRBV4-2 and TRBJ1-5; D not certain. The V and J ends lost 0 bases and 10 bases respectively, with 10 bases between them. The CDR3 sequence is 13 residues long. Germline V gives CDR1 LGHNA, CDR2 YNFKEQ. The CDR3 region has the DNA TGTGCCAGCAGCCAAGATTTGGGCCATCCCCAGCATTTT. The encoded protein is CASSQDLGHPQHF.

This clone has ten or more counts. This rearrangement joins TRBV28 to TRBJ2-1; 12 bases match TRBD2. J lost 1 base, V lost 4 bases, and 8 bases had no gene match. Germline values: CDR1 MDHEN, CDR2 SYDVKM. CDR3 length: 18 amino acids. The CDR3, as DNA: TGTGCCAGCAGTTCCTCGGCTAGCGGGAGGGGGTCCTACAATGAGCAGTTCTTC. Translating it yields CASSSSASGRGSYNEQFF.

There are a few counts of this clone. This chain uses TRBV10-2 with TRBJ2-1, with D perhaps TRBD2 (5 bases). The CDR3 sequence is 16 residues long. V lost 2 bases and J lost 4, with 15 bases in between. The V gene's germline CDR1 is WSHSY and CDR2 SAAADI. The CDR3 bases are TGCGCCAGCAGTGAGCTCGGGGTATGGTTGTACAATGAGCAGTTCTTC. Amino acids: CASSELGVWLYNEQFF.

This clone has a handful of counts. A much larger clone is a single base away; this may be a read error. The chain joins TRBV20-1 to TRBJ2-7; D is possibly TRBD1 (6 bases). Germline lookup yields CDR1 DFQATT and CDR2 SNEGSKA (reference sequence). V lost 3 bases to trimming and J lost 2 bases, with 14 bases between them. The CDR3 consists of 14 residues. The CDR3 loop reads CSAREKGVAYEQYF. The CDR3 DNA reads TGCAGTGCTAGGGAAAAGGGGGTGGCCTACGAGCAGTACTTC.

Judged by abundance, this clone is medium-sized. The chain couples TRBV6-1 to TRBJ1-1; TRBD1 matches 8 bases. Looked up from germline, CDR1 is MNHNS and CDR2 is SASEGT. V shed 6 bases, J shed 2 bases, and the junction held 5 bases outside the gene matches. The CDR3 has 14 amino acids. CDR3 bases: TGTGCCAGCAGGGACAGGGTGTTAAACACTGAAGCTTTCTTT. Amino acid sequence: CASRDRVLNTEAFF.

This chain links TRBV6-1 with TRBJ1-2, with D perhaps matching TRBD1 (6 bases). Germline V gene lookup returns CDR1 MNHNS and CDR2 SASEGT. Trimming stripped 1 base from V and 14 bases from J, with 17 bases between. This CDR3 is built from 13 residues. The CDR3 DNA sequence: TGTGCCAGCAGTGAAGAATTCGGCAGGGGCCAAACCTTC. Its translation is CASSEEFGRGQTF.

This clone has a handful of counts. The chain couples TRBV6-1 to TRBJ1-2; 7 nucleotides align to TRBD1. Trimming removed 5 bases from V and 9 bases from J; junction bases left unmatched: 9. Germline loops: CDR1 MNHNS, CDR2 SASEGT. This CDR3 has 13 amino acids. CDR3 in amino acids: CASSTGDSLCYTF. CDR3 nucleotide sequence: TGTGCCAGCAGTACAGGGGACAGTCTTTGCTACACCTTC.